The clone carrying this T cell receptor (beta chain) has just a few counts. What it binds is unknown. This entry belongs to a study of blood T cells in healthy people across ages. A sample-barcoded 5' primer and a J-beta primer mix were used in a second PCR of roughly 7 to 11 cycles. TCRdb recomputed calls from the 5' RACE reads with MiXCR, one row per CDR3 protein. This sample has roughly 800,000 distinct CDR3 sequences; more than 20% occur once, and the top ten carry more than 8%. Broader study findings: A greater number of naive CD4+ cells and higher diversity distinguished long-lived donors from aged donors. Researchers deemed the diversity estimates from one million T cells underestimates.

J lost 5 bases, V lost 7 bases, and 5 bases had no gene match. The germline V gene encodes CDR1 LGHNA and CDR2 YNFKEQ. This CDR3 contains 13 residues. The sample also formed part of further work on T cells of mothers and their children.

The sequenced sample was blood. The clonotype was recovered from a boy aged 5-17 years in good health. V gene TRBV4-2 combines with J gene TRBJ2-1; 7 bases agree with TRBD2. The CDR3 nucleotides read TGTGCCAGCATAGGAGCGGGGAACAATGAGCAGTTCTTC. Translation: CASIGAGNNEQFF.